This TCR beta chain originates from a study of T cell repertoires in cytomegalovirus infection. Study context: Public TCR beta signatures provided an indication of both CMV infection and a matching HLA type. Whole-study findings and limits: Of the TCR beta families, the public ones yielded a cumulative frequency that identified carriers of CMV plus the relevant HLA. The study found HLA-C-restricted CMV-specific TCR beta clonotypes dominating the ex vivo response.

The CDR3 covers 15 residues. The germline V gene has CDR1 MNHEY and CDR2 SVGAGI. Trimming cost V 3 bases and J 4 bases, with 15 bases left between them. About this clonotype: Its antigen is currently unknown.

TCRdb re-analysed the reads in MiXCR, keeping a single row per CDR3 protein. This sample has 200,000 to 250,000 distinct CDR3 sequences; roughly 22% occur once, and the top ten carry around a sixth. This clonotype originated in a human donor in good health (CMV status not recorded). Some clones in this sample may be carry-over from other donors' samples. Sequenced sample: CD8+ T cells from PBMCs. The chain has TRBV6-5 and TRBJ1-1, with D perhaps matching TRBD1 (5 bases). CDR3 protein: CASSYGRGGGTEAFF. CDR3 DNA sequence: TGTGCCAGCAGTTATGGCCGTGGGGGGGGCACTGAAGCTTTCTTT.